This T cell receptor beta chain is from a study of blood T cell repertoires in COVID-19. Trimming took 0 bases from V and 4 from J, leaving 10 bases between them. The CDR3 contains 15 residues. Germline V lookup: CDR1 SGHNT, CDR2 YYREEE (reference sequence). Methods used by the authors: For nucleated cells, counts were estimated from reference gene primer amplification. Generated by immunoSEQ multiplex PCR, the TCRdb table keeps only in-frame clones and is missing some. V and J calls and clone size are given by that table; D and trimming were obtained from the DNA. The repertoire has 200,000 to 250,000 clones, about 85% of them found once; the top ten carry 11%.

The TCR was taken from a man aged 30-40 years who had recovered from COVID-19. The source material was PBMCs or T cells enriched from blood (not recorded which). The chain recombines TRBV5-4 with TRBJ2-2; possibly TRBD1 for D (6 bases). For the CDR3, the DNA is TGTGCCAGCAGCTTGGAGGGGGAGTCCACCGGGGAGCTGTTTTTT. As protein: CASSLEGESTGELFF.